Below are 7 T cell receptor beta chains sequenced from a single sample in a study of shared clonotypes between healthy human individuals (dated by TCRdb to 2020 to 2021). Library prep was done by the immunoSEQ multiplex PCR assay. The clones in this table, taken by TCRdb from immuneACCESS, are in-frame only. Not every clone is retained; where verified, under half of the shortfall comes from an unresolved V gene, and the cause of the rest is unknown. In all, the sample holds about 480,000 clones, and 60% to 80% of those were seen once. The ten most abundant clones make up roughly an eighth of the sample. The sequenced material came from PBMCs. The receptors come from a woman in her 40s in good health. Some clones in this sample may be carry-over from other donors' samples.

Points on this clone: Other DNA sequences from this sample encode an identical CDR3 as well. The chain links TRBV5-1 to TRBJ2-3; TRBD2 aligns across 14 bases. Unmatched junction bases numbered 5, after V lost 2 bases and J lost 6 bases. The CDR3 runs to 16 residues. The germline V gene has CDR1 SGHRS and CDR2 YFSETQ. CDR3 in amino acids: CASSLGLAGGADTQYF. DNA of the CDR3: TGCGCCAGCAGCTTAGGACTAGCGGGAGGAGCTGATACGCAGTATTTT.

This clone was detected only a few times. The chain has TRBV11-2 and TRBJ2-1; tentative D call: TRBD2 (6 bases). Trimming cost V 5 bases and J 2 bases, with 16 bases left between them. Germline V gives CDR1 SGHAT, CDR2 FQNNGV. The length of the CDR3 is 16 residues. DNA for the CDR3: TGTGCCAGCAGCCACCCCGGGGGAGGTCCCTACAATGAGCAGTTCTTC. It yields the protein CASSHPGGGPYNEQFF.

The chain recombines TRBV4-2 with TRBJ2-3; 15 bases align to TRBD2. The ends lost 1 base at V and 1 base at J; junction bases unmatched: 9. CDR1 and CDR2 (germline): LGHNA, YNFKEQ. This CDR3 comprises 20 residues. CDR3 nucleotide sequence: TGTGCCAGCAGCCAAGCCCAAGGACTAGCGGGAGGGCCTGGCACAGATACGCAGTATTTT. This sequence encodes CASSQAQGLAGGPGTDTQYF.

The chain is built from TRBV27 and TRBJ1-1, with TRBD1 matching 7 bases. Trimming cost V 6 bases and J 7 bases; bases outside gene matches: 14. CDR1 MNHEY and CDR2 SMNVEV come from the germline V gene (reference sequence). The CDR3 totals 15 residues. The CDR3 sequence is CASRAPGTALLEAFF. Written as DNA, the CDR3 is TGTGCCAGCAGAGCCCCCGGGACAGCCCTCCTTGAAGCTTTCTTT.

The chain carries TRBV29-1 and TRBJ2-1, with D possibly TRBD1 on 6 matching bases. Germline V gene sequence: CDR1 SQVTM, CDR2 ANQGSEA. V was clipped by 5 bases and J by 9 bases, with 11 bases between them. The CDR3 runs to 11 residues. In DNA form, the CDR3 reads TGCAGCGTTCTGGGGGCCGGTGAGCAGTTCTTC. It is translated as CSVLGAGEQFF.

The chain links TRBV7-2 to TRBJ2-1; TRBD2 might be the D (6 bases). V was trimmed by 1 base and J by 11 bases, leaving 9 bases between them. Germline loops: CDR1 SGHTA, CDR2 FQGNSA. This CDR3 comprises 12 residues. The CDR3 reads CASSLDLAQQFF. The CDR3 DNA reads TGTGCCAGCAGCTTAGATCTAGCGCAGCAGTTCTTC.

The chain links TRBV5-4 to TRBJ2-3; a weak D match, TRBD2 (5 bases). The CDR3 runs 18 residues. Germline loops: CDR1 SGHNT, CDR2 YYREEE (reference sequence). V dropped 0 bases and J dropped 0 bases, with 17 bases sitting between them. The CDR3 reads CASSLGQVDFYSTDTQYF. DNA for the CDR3: TGTGCCAGCAGCTTGGGGCAAGTGGACTTTTATAGCACAGATACGCAGTATTTT.